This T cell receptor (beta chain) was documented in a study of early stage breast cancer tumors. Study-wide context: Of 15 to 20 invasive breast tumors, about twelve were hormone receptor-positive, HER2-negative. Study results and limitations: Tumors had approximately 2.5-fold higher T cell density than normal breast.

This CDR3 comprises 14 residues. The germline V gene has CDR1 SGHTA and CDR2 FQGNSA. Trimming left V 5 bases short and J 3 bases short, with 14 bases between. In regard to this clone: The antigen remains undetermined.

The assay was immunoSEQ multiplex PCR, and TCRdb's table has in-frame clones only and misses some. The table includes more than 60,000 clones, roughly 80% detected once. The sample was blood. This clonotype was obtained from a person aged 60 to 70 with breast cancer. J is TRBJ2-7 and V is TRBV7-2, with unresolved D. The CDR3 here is CASSLHSTYYEQYF. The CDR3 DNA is TGTGCCAGCAGCCTCCACTCAACTTACTACGAGCAGTACTTC.